This T cell receptor beta chain derives from a study of blood T cells in healthy people across ages (dated by TCRdb to between 2015 and 2016). Regarding the study in general: In model experiments, template switching captured roughly one uniquely barcoded TCR beta cDNA molecule for every two T cells. Using deep sequencing normalized with unique cDNA molecular identifiers, the study measured how TCR beta repertoire diversity changes with age. The donors were divided into four age groups: young (average approximately 17 years), middle-aged (about 41), aged (around 67) and long-lived (roughly 86). Using the same blood draw, the study looked at two additional independent replicas of 1 million unique cDNA reads for two donors, one aged 18 to 30 and the other aged 80 or older. What the authors observed across the whole study: The CMV infection status of donors was not known, potentially confounding age-related changes in expanded clonotypes. Estimates of total diversity based on one million sequenced T cells were regarded as lower bounds and as underestimates. As age increased, observed TCR beta diversity per million T cells dropped in a roughly linear way, and a significant reduction was already evident by age 40. There was a strong correlation between observed TCR beta diversity and the percentage of naive T cells measured by flow cytometry. Because profiling used bulk unsorted PBMCs, naive and antigen-experienced compartments could not be compared conclusively. Compared with the aged group, the long-lived group had more naive CD4+ T cells, fewer expanded clones and increased TCR diversity, suggesting age selection.

To note about this clonotype: Its cognate antigen has yet to be identified. No per-base quality is available; no much larger clone lies one base away.

The CDR3 runs 18 amino acids, cysteine and phenylalanine included. Left in the record is the CDR3 DNA by itself, 54 bases read in frame from the first base. The trim is 6 bases for V and 14 bases for J, with a gap of 32 bases between the germline ends. In the germline V gene (reference sequence), CDR1 corresponds to MNHEY and CDR2 to SMNVEV. The 40 or so donors, aged 6 to 90 years, were systemically healthy Caucasian individuals from Russia. Ten milliliters of peripheral blood were drawn from each donor into EDTA-treated Vacutainer tubes. PBMCs were isolated by Ficoll-Paque density-gradient centrifugation, with at least 6 million obtained per sample. Total RNA was extracted from PBMCs with Trizol reagent, with at least 6 micrograms obtained per sample. For every donor, an aliquot of PBMCs went through flow cytometry to measure the percentages of naive CD45RAhigh/CD27high T cells. Libraries were made using 5' RACE. TCRdb shows the sequencer as Illumina HiSeq 2500. A second about 6 to 11 cycle PCR used a sample-barcoded 5' primer and a J-beta primer mix. Each TCR beta cDNA molecule received a unique molecular identifier from a template-switch 5' adaptor carrying 12 random nucleotides. At least 3 million CDR3-containing paired-end reads were obtained from each sample. All of the RNA was converted into first-strand cDNA using the Mint cDNA synthesis kit, with a TRBC-specific oligonucleotide serving as the primer. All cDNA was treated with uracil-DNA glycosylase and then went through a first 18-cycle PCR with the universal primers M1SS and BC2_uni_R. Per the authors' processing: Each sample was normalized by randomly selecting 1 million high-quality reads, each carrying a distinct molecular identifier. Instead of being binned into consensus sequences, reads with shared molecular identifiers were discarded. MiTCR, set to a Q25 quality threshold and the strictest error-elimination algorithm, was used for CDR3 identification, clonotype clustering and error correction. A nonparametric unseen species model using Euler transformation provided a lower-bound estimate of total TCR beta diversity. TCRdb passed the public sequencing reads through fastp at Q25 and MiXCR, retaining productive beta sequences. CDR3 protein sequences are deduplicated, and each keeps its most common genes and DNA. The V and J calls reflect TCRdb's pipeline rather than the authors' work. Present in this sample are roughly 1,000,000 distinct CDR3 sequences, approximately 25% of which were seen just once. The top ten constitute approximately 0.79% of the sample.

The same specimen was also included in a second study, on T cells of mothers and their children. The second study also describes: Nine systemically healthy Caucasian individuals served as donors, namely three mothers together with their six children. cDNA synthesis used all of the extracted RNA, with roughly 1.5 ug of RNA in each 15 ul reaction. In the second PCR, the M1S primer added sample barcodes and 2-4 random nucleotides. More than 9 million TCR beta CDR3 reads were obtained from each mother, and roughly 3 million reads were obtained from each child. Thymic selection shapes the output of TCR recombination in a similar way in related and unrelated pairs, and inherited differences have a minor effect. Normalized repertoire overlap in related mother-child pairs was always slightly higher than in unrelated mother-child pairs, but the difference was never significant. No persistent microchimeric T cell clones were found, with a detection sensitivity of approximately 100 clones per million clonotypes. In the study, deep NGS was used to compare the TCR beta repertoires of mothers and children, and features distinguishing related mother-child pairs from unrelated individuals were sought. The mean age was roughly 36 +/- 4 years for the mothers and about 10 +/- 4 years for the children. After adapter ligation was performed with NEBNext reagents, the libraries were sequenced on an Illumina HiSeq 2000 with 100+100 nt paired-end reads. To avoid cross-contamination, the mother libraries and the child libraries were prepared a month apart and sequenced in separate runs. For each donor, somewhere between roughly 450,000 and 2,100,000 distinct TCR beta clonotypes were identified. Naive TCR beta clonotypes were estimated from low-frequency clonotypes matched to each donor's FACS-determined naive share, without sorting.

Here the chain combines TRBV27 and TRBJ1-6; the D segment could be TRBD1, given 6 matching bases. The sample comprised blood. The TCR comes from a girl aged 2-10 years in good health. The CDR3 loop reads CASSGFDRGGPLRRTLHF. The DNA sequence is given as TGTGCCAGCAGCGGATTCGATAGGGGGGGGCCCCTTAGGAGGACCCTCCACTTT.